Shown below are 12 T cell receptor beta chains from a single sample sequenced in a study of cytomegalovirus exposure and HLA in healthy donors. This PCR relied on a set of 60 Vbeta primers and 13 Jbeta primers. The repertoire was sequenced with immunoSEQ multiplex PCR; TCRdb's copy has only in-frame clones and lacks some. The sample shows over 130,000 clones, approximately 83% of them seen only once. The source material was PBMCs. The receptors were gathered from a male donor in good health and CMV-seronegative.

Only one count was recorded for this clone. CDR3 nucleotides: TGTGCCACCAGCAGTGGCCGTGGTAATTCACCCCTCCACTTT. Its translation is CATSSGRGNSPLHF. This chain joins TRBV15 and TRBJ1-6; D is undetermined. The germline V gene encodes CDR1 LNHNV and CDR2 YYDKDF (reference sequence). The CDR3 length is 14 residues. The ends were cut back, 3 bases at V and 6 bases at J, with 9 bases in the middle. The full variable domain, in which reference TRBV15 and TRBJ1-6 provide the parts outside the CDR3, is DAMVIQNPRYQVTQFGKPVTLSCSQTLNHNVMYWYQQKSSQAPKLLFHYYDKDFNNEADTPDNFQSRRPNTSFCFLDIRSPGLGDTAMYLCATSSGRGNSPLHFGNGTRLTVT.

About this clone itself: An end of the junction does not agree with germline; a read error may underlie this. The chain combines TRBV5-4 with TRBJ1-1; D not resolved. Germline CDR1 SGHNT, CDR2 YYREEE (reference sequence). The CDR3 has 13 amino acids. The CDR3 protein is CASSQDGNPEAFF. CDR3 bases: TGTGCCAGCAGCCAGGACGGGAACCCTGAAGCTTTCTTT.

This clone was recorded once. The chain is built from TRBV5-4 and TRBJ1-1, with a tentative D call TRBD1 (6 bases). The CDR3 has 14 residues. Germline V lookup: CDR1 SGHNT, CDR2 YYREEE (reference sequence). The V end lost 2 bases, the J end lost 6 bases, and 14 bases lay between the germline ends. CDR3 nucleotides: TGTGCCAGCAGCTTCGCTGAGGGGGTTGCTGAAGCTTTCTTT. This sequence encodes CASSFAEGVAEAFF. Variable domain in full (rest from reference TRBV5-4 and TRBJ1-1): ETGVTQSPTHLIKTRGQQVTLRCSSQSGHNTVSWYQQALGQGPQFIFQYYREEENGRGNFPPRFSGLQFPNYSSELNVNALELDDSALYLCASSFAEGVAEAFFGQGTRLTVV.

This clone appeared a few times. This chain uses TRBV7-2 with TRBJ2-2, with TRBD2 matching over 8 bases. Trimming cost V 1 base and J 7 bases; bases outside gene matches: 5. This CDR3 is 15 amino acids long. CDR1 is SGHTA, CDR2 FQGNSA, per germline. CDR3 protein: CASSLESGGHGELFF. As DNA, the CDR3 is TGTGCCAGCAGCTTAGAATCGGGGGGGCACGGGGAGCTGTTTTTT.

This clone has only a few counts. This rearrangement joins TRBV5-1 to TRBJ2-1; 10 bases are shared with TRBD1. The germline gives CDR1 SGHRS, CDR2 YFSETQ. The CDR3 has 15 amino acids. J gave up 8 bases and V 1 base, and 6 bases lay outside the gene matches. The CDR3 sequence: CASSLKDRGVDEQFF. DNA of the CDR3: TGCGCCAGCAGCTTGAAGGACAGGGGGGTGGATGAGCAGTTCTTC.

The rearrangement links TRBV5-1 to TRBJ2-1; TRBD1 matches at 11 bases. Germline CDR1 and CDR2: SGHRS and YFSETQ. The CDR3 sequence is 15 residues long. V was pared by 7 bases and J by 12 bases, with 15 bases of the junction left unmatched. CDR3 region: CASSPRGTGGRGQFF. Here the CDR3 DNA reads TGCGCCAGCTCCCCGCGTGGGACAGGGGGAAGGGGGCAGTTCTTC.

The chain joins TRBV15 to TRBJ2-1, with 9 bases that match TRBD2. This CDR3 is built from 12 residues. After removal of 6 bases from V and 9 bases from J, the junction contained 3 bases not matched to a gene. From germline, CDR1 is LNHNV and CDR2 YYDKDF (reference sequence). DNA for the CDR3: TGTGCCACCAGGAGCGGGAGGAGTGAGCAGTTCTTC. It encodes CATRSGRSEQFF.

The chain couples TRBV19 to TRBJ2-7, with D tentatively TRBD1 (6 bases). There are 15 residues in the CDR3. Trimming removed 1 base from V and 3 bases from J, with 13 bases in between. The germline gives CDR1 LNHDA, CDR2 SQIVND (reference sequence). Written as DNA, the CDR3 is TGTGCCAGTAGTATAGTGGCAGGGGCTTACTACGAGCAGTACTTC. This encodes CASSIVAGAYYEQYF.

The chain joins TRBV7-8 to TRBJ2-1; D possibly corresponds to TRBD2 (5 bases). Trimming took off 3 bases at V and 7 bases at J, with 7 bases between the two ends. The CDR3 totals 12 residues. Looked up from germline, CDR1 is SGHVS and CDR2 is FQNEAQ. CDR3 residues: CASSFERNEQFF. CDR3 coding DNA: TGTGCCAGCAGCTTTGAGCGGAATGAGCAGTTCTTC.

The chain uses TRBV7-6 and TRBJ2-7, with TRBD2 identical over 8 bases. CDR1 SGHVS and CDR2 FNYEAQ come from the germline V gene. The CDR3 is made up of 14 amino acids. Trimming removed 5 bases from V and 4 bases from J; junction bases left unmatched: 7. CDR3 bases: TGTGCCAGCAGCCAAGGGACTAGTCAATACGAGCAGTACTTC. Amino acid sequence: CASSQGTSQYEQYF.

Details on this clone: The same CDR3 can be traced to other DNA sequences in this sample. V gene TRBV2 combines with J gene TRBJ2-7, with TRBD1 matching over 11 bases. The CDR3 loop spans 14 amino acids. CDR1 and CDR2 (germline): SNHLY, FYNNEI. Trimming cost V 4 bases and J 3 bases; bases outside gene matches: 2. CDR3 loop: CASSVGTGGYEQYF. DNA for the CDR3: TGTGCCAGCAGTGTGGGGACAGGGGGCTACGAGCAGTACTTC.

The chain is built from TRBV5-8 and TRBJ2-5; TRBD2 matches 13 bases. The trim removed 4 bases at V and 1 base at J, leaving 4 bases unmatched. Germline V gene lookup returns CDR1 SGHTS and CDR2 YDEGEE. The CDR3 extends over 16 amino acids. The CDR3 region is CASSAGLAGTQETQYF. For the CDR3, the DNA is TGTGCCAGCAGCGCGGGACTAGCGGGGACCCAAGAGACCCAGTACTTC.